The 10 T cell receptor beta chains given below trace back to one sample, sequenced in a study of blood T cell repertoires in COVID-19. Sequencing was performed with immunoSEQ multiplex PCR; in TCRdb, only in-frame clones are kept and a portion is missing. The data contain about 150,000 clones, roughly four fifths of them singletons. The sample was peripheral blood. These receptors came from a woman aged 60-75 years with acute or convalescent COVID-19.

This clone was detected only once. The chain joins TRBV2 to TRBJ1-3; perhaps TRBD1 as D (6 bases). This CDR3 comprises 15 residues. V was trimmed by 5 bases and J by 0 bases, leaving 11 bases between them. CDR1 and CDR2 from the germline V gene are SNHLY and FYNNEI. The CDR3, as DNA: TGTGCCAGCAGTACCAACAGGGTCTCTGGAAACACCATATATTTT. It codes for CASSTNRVSGNTIYF.

The rearrangement joins TRBV2 to TRBJ1-5, with TRBD1 as a possible D gene (5 bases). This CDR3 contains 14 residues. The germline V and J ends were trimmed by 2 bases and 7 bases, with 12 bases remaining between them. Germline loops: CDR1 SNHLY, CDR2 FYNNEI. CDR3 loop: CASSERGGEQPQHF. CDR3 sequence (DNA): TGTGCCAGCAGTGAACGGGGGGGGGAGCAGCCCCAGCATTTT.

DNA for the CDR3: TGTGCCAGCAGCTTAGCGTTGGGGGGGCATCAGCCCCAGCATTTT. Protein: CASSLALGGHQPQHF. This rearrangement joins TRBV7-8 to TRBJ1-5, with D maybe TRBD1 (6 bases). Trimming shortened V by 0 bases and J by 5 bases, and 11 bases separated the two germline ends. The CDR3 loop spans 15 amino acids. The V gene's germline CDR1 is SGHVS and CDR2 FQNEAQ.

This clone has just one count. V gene TRBV5-6 combines with J gene TRBJ1-2, with D perhaps matching TRBD1 (6 bases). Germline CDR1 and CDR2: SGHDT and YYEEEE. The CDR3 loop spans 14 amino acids. V was cut by 4 bases and J by 8 bases, with 18 bases left in between. CDR3 loop: CASSPGGGGEGYTF. Written as DNA, the CDR3 is TGTGCCAGCAGCCCCGGCGGGGGGGGCGAAGGCTACACCTTC.

The rearrangement uses TRBV11-1 and TRBJ1-1; 8 bases map to TRBD1. After removal of 1 base from V and 4 bases from J, the junction contained 2 bases not matched to a gene. The germline gives CDR1 SGHAT, CDR2 FQDESV (reference sequence). This CDR3 contains 14 residues. The CDR3 DNA is TGTGCCAGCAGCTTAGTACAGGGGGGCACTGAAGCTTTCTTT. Protein product: CASSLVQGGTEAFF.

This chain connects TRBV25-1 to TRBJ2-7, with TRBD1 matching 7 bases. The CDR3 spans 15 residues. Per germline, CDR1 MGHDK and CDR2 SYGVNS. Trimming removed 3 bases from V and 1 base from J; junction bases left unmatched: 6. CDR3 loop: CASSDYHRGSYEQYF. The CDR3 bases are TGTGCCAGCAGTGACTACCACAGGGGTTCCTACGAGCAGTACTTC.

The rearrangement links TRBV11-2 to TRBJ1-4, with a weak D call TRBD1 (6 bases). V lost 5 bases and J lost 8, with 18 bases in between. Per the germline V gene, CDR1 is SGHAT and CDR2 is FQNNGV. This CDR3 is 15 amino acids long. CDR3 nucleotide sequence: TGTGCCAGCAGCCGAACGACAGGAGGTACGGAAAAACTGTTTTTT. Translating it yields CASSRTTGGTEKLFF.

The chain employs TRBV28 and TRBJ2-3; TRBD1 is a possible D gene (5 bases). Deletions cut 5 bases from V and 2 bases from J, with 14 bases between. The CDR3 consists of 15 residues. Germline CDR1 MDHEN, CDR2 SYDVKM. CDR3 in amino acids: CASSMAQGPTDTQYF. The CDR3 DNA reads TGTGCCAGCAGTATGGCCCAGGGCCCCACAGATACGCAGTATTTT.

CDR3 amino acids: CASSLGGGGSPLHF. In DNA form, the CDR3 reads TGTGCCAGCAGCTTGGGAGGTGGGGGCTCACCCCTCCACTTT. The chain joins TRBV5-6 to TRBJ1-6; TRBD1 is a possible D gene (6 bases). CDR3 length: 14 amino acids. Trimming removed 0 bases from V and 10 bases from J, with 11 bases in between. Germline V gene lookup returns CDR1 SGHDT and CDR2 YYEEEE.

V gene TRBV7-3 combines with J gene TRBJ2-2; TRBD2 matches at 7 bases. Germline CDR1 SGHTA, CDR2 FQGTGA. V lost 3 bases and J lost 4; bases outside the gene matches: 2. This CDR3 region has 14 residues. The CDR3 coding sequence is TGTGCCAGCAGCTTGGGAGGGGTCACCGGGGAGCTGTTTTTT. Residues: CASSLGGVTGELFF.